This entry lists 22 T cell receptor beta chains sequenced from one sample in a study of control samples from healthy donors and cancer patients. Generated by immunoSEQ multiplex PCR, the TCRdb table keeps only in-frame clones and is missing some. The sample lists about 120,000 clones, 88% occurring once. Sequencing was performed on blood. The source is a woman aged 65 to 85 in good health.

Remarks on this clone: Other DNA sequences within the sample encode an identical CDR3. The chain carries TRBV5-1 and TRBJ1-3; D is uncertain. The V gene lost 0 bases and the J gene lost 1 base, with 2 bases spanning the gap. The CDR3 is 13 amino acids. Germline lookup yields CDR1 SGHRS and CDR2 YFSETQ. CDR3 protein: CASSLGSGNTIYF. The CDR3 DNA reads as TGCGCCAGCAGCTTGGGTTCTGGAAACACCATATATTTT.

The chain links TRBV5-1 to TRBJ2-2; no firm D call. The CDR3 runs 14 residues. CDR1 and CDR2 (germline): SGHRS, YFSETQ. Trimming took 4 bases from V and 1 from J, leaving 8 bases between them. The CDR3 reads CASSERRNTGELFF. The CDR3 DNA follows: TGCGCCAGCAGCGAACGACGGAACACCGGGGAGCTGTTTTTT.

This clone has more than one count but fewer than ten. The J gene is TRBJ2-3, the V gene TRBV27; the match to TRBD2 covers 8 bases. Looked up from germline, CDR1 is MNHEY and CDR2 is SMNVEV (reference sequence). V shed 5 bases, J shed 1 base, and the junction held 5 bases outside the gene matches. The CDR3 has 15 residues. The CDR3 region is CASSLGLGGTDTQYF. CDR3 in DNA: TGTGCCAGCAGTCTGGGACTAGGTGGCACAGATACGCAGTATTTT.

This chain joins TRBV5-1 and TRBJ1-3; D gene unclear. This CDR3 is built from 14 residues. CDR1 is SGHRS and CDR2 is YFSETQ in the germline V gene. V was clipped by 0 bases and J by 1 base, with 5 bases between them. The CDR3 DNA follows: TGCGCCAGCAGCTTGGAACAATCTGGAAACACCATATATTTT. Protein product: CASSLEQSGNTIYF.

The rearrangement joins TRBV24-1 to TRBJ2-5, with 8 bases aligning to TRBD1. V lost 4 bases and J lost 4; bases outside the gene matches: 10. CDR1 is KGHDR and CDR2 is SFDVKD in the germline V gene. The CDR3 runs 16 residues. The CDR3 here is CATSEWGTGDLETQYF. For the CDR3, the DNA is TGTGCCACCAGTGAATGGGGGACAGGTGACCTAGAGACCCAGTACTTC.

CDR3 in DNA: TGTGCCAGCATACAGGGGGGGCAAGATACGCAGTATTTT. It yields the protein CASIQGGQDTQYF. The V and J genes are TRBV7-9 and TRBJ2-3, with D possibly TRBD1 on 8 matching bases. V was clipped by 7 bases and J by 5 bases, with 13 bases between them. Germline V gives CDR1 SEHNR, CDR2 FQNEAQ (reference sequence). This CDR3 has 13 residues.

This chain links TRBV7-2 with TRBJ1-1, with D possibly TRBD1 on 6 matching bases. The CDR3 loop spans 13 amino acids. CDR1 and CDR2 (germline): SGHTA, FQGNSA. Trimming cost V 0 bases and J 9 bases, with 11 bases left between them. The CDR3 loop reads CASSLAAQGKAFF. The CDR3 region has the DNA TGTGCCAGCAGCTTAGCAGCACAGGGAAAAGCTTTCTTT.

J is TRBJ2-5 and V is TRBV4-1; D is perhaps TRBD1 or TRBD2 (5 bases each). Trimming pared 1 base from V and 3 bases from J, leaving 6 bases between. Germline V gives CDR1 MGHRA, CDR2 YSYEKL. The CDR3 extends over 13 amino acids. CDR3 in amino acids: CASSQGGEETQYF. For the CDR3, the DNA is TGCGCCAGCAGCCAAGGAGGGGAAGAGACCCAGTACTTC.

The V gene is TRBV5-4, the J gene TRBJ2-3, with 11 bases aligning to TRBD2. Germline V gives CDR1 SGHNT, CDR2 YYREEE (reference sequence). The V segment lost 4 bases and the J segment 0 bases; nucleotides outside the gene matches: 10. The CDR3 runs to 18 residues. The CDR3 sequence is CASSNSGGAGLSTDTQYF. The DNA for the CDR3 is TGTGCCAGCAGCAATAGCGGGGGGGCCGGTCTCAGCACAGATACGCAGTATTTT.

The rearrangement joins TRBV7-2 to TRBJ2-7; 9 bases are a match to TRBD1. V was pared by 4 bases and J by 3 bases, with 4 bases of the junction left unmatched. Germline CDR1 and CDR2: SGHTA and FQGNSA. CDR3 size: 14 residues. CDR3 DNA sequence: TGTGCCAGCAGCTGGGCGGACAGGGGCTACGAGCAGTACTTC. Protein product: CASSWADRGYEQYF.

The J gene is TRBJ1-2, the V gene TRBV27, with TRBD1 matching 7 bases. This CDR3 has 14 residues. CDR1 MNHEY and CDR2 SMNVEV come from the germline V gene (reference sequence). J gave up 7 bases and V 3 bases, and 8 bases lay outside the gene matches. The CDR3 protein is CASSFRGGESGYTF. The DNA for the CDR3 is TGTGCCAGCAGTTTCAGGGGGGGGGAAAGTGGCTACACCTTC.

The chain carries TRBV2 and TRBJ2-5, with 7 bases fitting TRBD2. The germline gives CDR1 SNHLY, CDR2 FYNNEI. Trimming took 6 bases from V and 3 from J; bases not matched to a gene: 7. The CDR3 totals 14 residues. This CDR3 reads CASRTGTNKETQYF. The CDR3 coding sequence is TGTGCCAGCAGAACCGGGACTAATAAAGAGACCCAGTACTTC. The full variable domain, completed using reference TRBV2 and TRBJ2-5, is EPEVTQTPSHQVTQMGQEVILRCVPISNHLYFYWYRQILGQKVEFLVSFYNNEISEKSEIFDDQFSVERPDGSNFTLKIRSTKLEDSAMYFCASRTGTNKETQYFGPGTRLLVL.

Written as DNA, the CDR3 is TGTGCCAGCAGCTTAGCACCCAGGGGGGCCGGGGAGCTGTTTTTT. Amino acids: CASSLAPRGAGELFF. This chain joins TRBV7-2 and TRBJ2-2, with D possibly matching TRBD1 (7 bases). Trimming took 0 bases from V and 6 from J, leaving 11 bases between them. The CDR3 consists of 15 residues. CDR1 and CDR2 (germline): SGHTA, FQGNSA. The entire variable domain, with the rest obtained from reference TRBV7-2 and TRBJ2-2, is as follows: GAGVSQSPSNKVTEKGKDVELRCDPISGHTALYWYRQSLGQGLEFLIYFQGNSAPDKSGLPSDRFSAERTGGSVSTLTIQRTQQEDSAVYLCASSLAPRGAGELFFGEGSRLTVL.

This rearrangement joins TRBV11-2 to TRBJ2-1, with TRBD2 identical over 7 bases. The germline CDR1 and CDR2 sequences are SGHAT and FQNNGV. Losses at the gene ends were 1 base for V and 3 bases for J; bases not matched to a gene: 12. The CDR3 extends over 18 amino acids. DNA for the CDR3: TGTGCCAGCAGCTTAGTGAGGGTGTGGGGGGGAAACTACAATGAGCAGTTCTTC. Translated, it gives CASSLVRVWGGNYNEQFF.

This chain joins TRBV7-6 and TRBJ2-1; 7 nucleotides agree with TRBD2. This CDR3 contains 16 residues. J was trimmed by 0 bases and V by 1 base; bases with no gene match: 3. In germline, CDR1 is SGHVS, CDR2 FNYEAQ. CDR3 region: CASSLGRGSSYNEQFF. The DNA for the CDR3 is TGTGCCAGCAGCTTAGGGCGGGGGAGCTCCTACAATGAGCAGTTCTTC.

The rearrangement uses TRBV6-5 and TRBJ1-2, with D unclear. The ends were cut back, 6 bases at V and 5 bases at J, with 16 bases in the middle. CDR3 size: 14 residues. CDR1 is MNHEY and CDR2 is SVGAGI in the germline V gene. The CDR3 reads CASSRPSGGYGYTF. CDR3 sequence (DNA): TGTGCCAGCAGCAGGCCCTCGGGAGGGTATGGCTACACCTTC.

Concerning this clone: One end of the junction fails to match germline, which may point to a read error. The chain couples TRBV13 to TRBJ2-2; TRBD2 matches at 8 bases. The CDR3 totals 14 residues. Germline V gives CDR1 PRHDT, CDR2 FYEKMQ (reference sequence). The CDR3 DNA follows: TGCGCCCGCAGCATACGGGGGGGTACCGGGGAGCTGTTTTTT. Translation gives CARSIRGGTGELFF.

This chain links TRBV6-4 with TRBJ1-2, with TRBD1 matching over 7 bases. V dropped 6 bases and J dropped 6; count of bases not matched to a gene: 10. The CDR3 is 14 amino acids. Germline V gene data show CDR1 as MRHNA and CDR2 as SNTAGT. In DNA form, the CDR3 reads TGTGCCAGCAGGCGGGGACAGCCGCGGAATGGCTACACCTTC. As protein: CASRRGQPRNGYTF.

The table lists this clone with a count of one. The rearrangement joins TRBV25-1 to TRBJ2-1; perhaps TRBD1 as D (5 bases). The CDR3 runs to 11 residues. Germline lookup yields CDR1 MGHDK and CDR2 SYGVNS. V lost 4 bases to trimming and J lost 9 bases, with 7 bases between them. CDR3 bases: TGTGCCAGCAGTGTAGGGGTTGAGCAGTTCTTC. Amino acids: CASSVGVEQFF.

The chain uses TRBV6-5 and TRBJ2-7, with unresolved D. Trimming took 2 bases from V and 6 from J, leaving 14 bases between them. This CDR3 spans 14 amino acids. In germline, CDR1 is MNHEY, CDR2 SVGAGI. Here the CDR3 DNA reads TGTGCCAGCAGTTACCGATTTCAACTGGGCGAGCAGTACTTC. It is translated as CASSYRFQLGEQYF.

V usage is TRBV19 and J usage is TRBJ1-4; D is perhaps TRBD1 (6 bases). Trimming removed 5 bases from V and 7 bases from J, with 14 bases in between. Germline-derived CDR1 and CDR2 are LNHDA and SQIVND (reference sequence). CDR3 length equals 14 residues. CDR3 sequence: CASSFGGSVEKLFF. The CDR3 DNA sequence: TGTGCCAGTAGTTTTGGGGGCTCGGTTGAAAAACTGTTTTTT.

The CDR3 coding sequence is TGCGCCAGCAGCTTGGAGGGCAGCTACGAGCAGTACTTC. This gives the protein CASSLEGSYEQYF. The chain recombines TRBV5-1 with TRBJ2-7; D is uncertain. The CDR3 extends over 13 amino acids. Per germline, CDR1 SGHRS and CDR2 YFSETQ. Trimming shortened V by 0 bases and J by 3 bases, and 7 bases separated the two germline ends.